The 20 T cell receptor beta chains reported below all come from one sample, sequenced in a study of identical twins. MiXCR was run by TCRdb on the 5' RACE reads, yielding one entry per CDR3 protein. This sample yields 500,000 to 650,000 distinct CDR3 sequences, of which under 25% are seen a single time; 0.4% to 0.6% belongs to the top ten. This sample was also put to use in a study of yellow fever vaccine responses in identical twins.

Sequenced: CD4+ T cells sorted from blood. Every receptor here comes from a woman under 30 in good health.

This chain joins TRBV10-3 and TRBJ2-7, with 10 bases that match TRBD1. Germline lookup yields CDR1 ENHRY and CDR2 SYGVKD. Unmatched junction bases numbered 7, after V lost 6 bases and J lost 5 bases. The CDR3 consists of 14 residues. CDR3 sequence: CAIRATGGYNEQYF. The CDR3 coding sequence is TGTGCCATCAGGGCGACAGGGGGCTACAACGAGCAGTACTTC.

The V and J genes are TRBV3-1 and TRBJ2-1; 8 bases are shared with TRBD2. Germline V gene sequence: CDR1 LGHDT, CDR2 YNNKEL (reference sequence). The CDR3 has 15 residues. V was pared by 2 bases and J by 4 bases, with 4 bases of the junction left unmatched. CDR3 nucleotide sequence: TGTGCCAGCAGCCAAAGCGGGGGACTTTACAATGAGCAGTTCTTC. This translates into CASSQSGGLYNEQFF.

V gene TRBV3-1 combines with J gene TRBJ1-4, with TRBD1 matching 8 bases. The CDR3 is made up of 14 amino acids. Per the germline V gene, CDR1 is LGHDT and CDR2 is YNNKEL (reference sequence). V gave up 4 bases and J gave up 6 bases; unmatched junction bases: 4. The CDR3 reads CASSRTGFDEKLFF. The CDR3 DNA reads TGTGCCAGCAGCCGGACAGGGTTTGATGAAAAACTGTTTTTT.

This chain links TRBV6-6 with TRBJ2-3, with a tentative D call TRBD1 (7 bases). CDR3 length: 15 residues. V lost 6 bases and J 0 bases, leaving 13 bases between the germline ends. The germline CDR1 and CDR2 sequences are MNHNY and SVGAGI (reference sequence). The CDR3: CASSSRGASTDTQYF. CDR3 sequence (DNA): TGTGCCAGCAGCTCCAGGGGGGCGAGCACAGATACGCAGTATTTT.

V is TRBV6-1 and J is TRBJ2-1; possible D gene TRBD1, 5 bases. Germline V CDR1 and CDR2: MNHNS, SASEGT. Deletions cut 6 bases from V and 5 bases from J, with 11 bases between. The CDR3 contains 13 residues. The CDR3 here is CASRRLTDNEQFF. For the CDR3, the DNA is TGTGCCAGCAGGCGGTTGACAGACAATGAGCAGTTCTTC.

The V gene is TRBV3-1, the J gene TRBJ1-5, with unresolved D. Between the trimmed V and J ends, which lost 4 bases and 0 bases, there was a span of 10 bases. Germline V gene lookup returns CDR1 LGHDT and CDR2 YNNKEL (reference sequence). The CDR3 consists of 15 residues. CDR3 amino acids: CASSPDGHSNQPQHF. The DNA of the CDR3 is TGTGCCAGCAGCCCCGACGGTCATAGCAATCAGCCCCAGCATTTT. The full variable domain, with the rest looked up from reference TRBV3-1 and TRBJ1-5, is DTAVSQTPKYLVTQMGNDKSIKCEQNLGHDTMYWYKQDSKKFLKIMFSYNNKELIINETVPNRFSPKSPDKAHLNLHINSLELGDSAVYFCASSPDGHSNQPQHFGDGTRLSIL.

This rearrangement joins TRBV5-1 to TRBJ2-5; D perhaps matches TRBD1 (7 bases). V gave up 0 bases and J gave up 2 bases, with 17 bases separating them. Germline CDR1 and CDR2: SGHRS and YFSETQ. The CDR3 loop spans 17 amino acids. In DNA, the CDR3 is TGCGCCAGCAGCTTGGATCTGGCAGGGGGGTTGCAAGAGACCCAGTACTTC. It encodes CASSLDLAGGLQETQYF.

J is TRBJ2-5 and V is TRBV6-2 or TRBV6-3, with 12 bases fitting TRBD1. The CDR3 loop spans 16 amino acids. CDR1 MNHEY and CDR2 SVGEGT come from the germline V gene. V trimming: 6 bases; J trimming: 5 bases; junction bases outside the gene matches: 10. DNA for the CDR3: TGTGCCAGCAGCCGGGGAGGGACAGGGGGCTTTGAGACCCAGTACTTC. This encodes CASSRGGTGGFETQYF.

In this sample, this clonotype turned up a few times. The rearrangement joins TRBV7-2 to TRBJ2-2; the match to TRBD2 covers 11 bases. The trim removed 5 bases at V and 8 bases at J, leaving 4 bases unmatched. The CDR3 is 14 residues long. Germline V gene lookup returns CDR1 SGHTA and CDR2 FQGNSA. The CDR3 bases are TGTGCCAGCAGCCCTAGGACTAGCGGGGGGGAGCTGTTTTTT. Its protein product is CASSPRTSGGELFF.

The V gene is TRBV12-3 or TRBV12-4, the J gene TRBJ2-5; 7 bases are shared with TRBD2. This CDR3 region has 18 residues. With V trimmed by 3 bases and J by 2 bases, 15 bases remained unmatched. This chain's CDR3 is CASSLAGVIGPGQETQYF. For the CDR3, the DNA is TGTGCCAGCAGTTTGGCGGGGGTCATTGGTCCAGGACAAGAGACCCAGTACTTC.

V usage is TRBV20-1 and J usage is TRBJ2-3; D perhaps matches TRBD1 (6 bases). Germline values: CDR1 DFQATT, CDR2 SNEGSKA (reference sequence). The germline V and J ends were trimmed by 6 bases and 4 bases, with 8 bases remaining between them. The CDR3 is made up of 11 amino acids. The CDR3 is CSARQADTQYF. In DNA, the CDR3 is TGCAGTGCCCGACAGGCAGATACGCAGTATTTT.

This clonotype was detected only a few times. This chain uses TRBV29-1 with TRBJ2-3; D is unresolved. The CDR3 length is 13 residues. V shed 3 bases and J shed 2 bases, with 9 bases lying between them. Germline V gene data show CDR1 as SQVTM and CDR2 as ANQGSEA. This CDR3 reads CSVEELNTDTQYF. The CDR3 bases are TGCAGCGTTGAGGAACTGAACACAGATACGCAGTATTTT.

The chain has TRBV6-1 and TRBJ2-2; no clear D gene. CDR3 length equals 17 residues. V lost 6 bases to trimming and J lost 3 bases, with 20 bases between them. Germline CDR1 is MNHNS and CDR2 is SASEGT. The CDR3, as DNA: TGTGCCAGCAGGGCCCCCCGGCTGTCAATTTACACCGGGGAGCTGTTTTTT. This encodes CASRAPRLSIYTGELFF.

This clonotype was seen many times. The chain has TRBV5-1 and TRBJ2-2; D unresolved. Deletions cut 4 bases from V and 1 base from J, with 5 bases between. The germline gives CDR1 SGHRS, CDR2 YFSETQ. CDR3 size: 13 residues. The CDR3 DNA reads TGCGCCAGCAGCAAACAGAACACCGGGGAGCTGTTTTTT. As protein: CASSKQNTGELFF. The full variable domain, completed using reference TRBV5-1 and TRBJ2-2, is KAGVTQTPRYLIKTRGQQVTLSCSPISGHRSVSWYQQTPGQGLQFLFEYFSETQRNKGNFPGRFSGRQFSNSRSEMNVSTLELGDSALYLCASSKQNTGELFFGEGSRLTVL.

A few counts support this clonotype. The chain links TRBV6-1 to TRBJ2-2; D possibly matches TRBD1 or TRBD2 (5 bases each). Trimming shortened V by 4 bases and J by 9 bases, and 18 bases separated the two germline ends. The CDR3 totals 15 residues. Germline lookup yields CDR1 MNHNS and CDR2 SASEGT. CDR3 region: CASSVSRDGSWELFF. CDR3 nucleotide sequence: TGTGCCAGCAGTGTTTCCCGGGACGGCTCGTGGGAGCTGTTTTTT.

The table lists this clonotype with a few counts. The chain is built from TRBV5-1 and TRBJ2-1, with 13 bases that match TRBD2. CDR3 length: 16 residues. The germline V gene has CDR1 SGHRS and CDR2 YFSETQ. The trim removed 2 bases at V and 9 bases at J, leaving 8 bases unmatched. The CDR3 region is CASSFGTSGMALEQFF. As DNA, the CDR3 is TGCGCCAGCAGCTTCGGGACTAGCGGGATGGCCCTTGAGCAGTTCTTC.

This clonotype was seen ten or more times. The chain recombines TRBV12-3 or TRBV12-4 with TRBJ1-1; TRBD1 aligns across 8 bases. The V and J ends lost 3 bases and 10 bases, in that order; junction bases with no gene match: 10. The CDR3 totals 14 residues. In nucleotides, the CDR3 is TGTGCCAGCAGTTTCGGGACAGGAGTGTCCGGAGCTTTCTTT. Translated, it gives CASSFGTGVSGAFF.

This clonotype was found a few times. The chain combines TRBV12-3 or TRBV12-4 with TRBJ2-1, with D possibly matching TRBD1 (6 bases). CDR3 size: 14 residues. Trimming pared 6 bases from V and 7 bases from J, leaving 16 bases between. The CDR3 DNA sequence: TGTGCCAGCAGACCCAGGGGTTTGGGTAATGAGCAGTTCTTC. This encodes CASRPRGLGNEQFF.

This clonotype has a handful of counts. The rearrangement joins TRBV10-1 to TRBJ2-5; 7 bases fit TRBD2. In germline, CDR1 is WNHNN, CDR2 SYGVQD (reference sequence). Trimming removed 4 bases from V and 1 base from J; junction bases left unmatched: 6. The CDR3 runs to 15 residues. This CDR3 is CASSGSGMAQETQYF. The CDR3 DNA sequence: TGCGCCAGCAGTGGGAGCGGGATGGCCCAAGAGACCCAGTACTTC.

This clonotype was seen a handful of times. V is TRBV4-1 and J is TRBJ2-2; D call uncertain. The V gene lost 0 bases and the J gene lost 3 bases, with 8 bases spanning the gap. CDR3 length: 15 residues. Looked up from germline, CDR1 is MGHRA and CDR2 is YSYEKL. As DNA, the CDR3 is TGCGCCAGCAGCCAAGATGGGATCCACACCGGGGAGCTGTTTTTT. Translating gives CASSQDGIHTGELFF.